This entry lists 27 T cell receptor beta chains sequenced from one sample in a study of blood T cell repertoires in COVID-19. Clones were sequenced by immunoSEQ multiplex PCR, and TCRdb holds only the in-frame ones, with some missing. The data contain about 230,000 clones, under 90% of them singletons. Sequenced input: peripheral blood. Receptors were obtained from a woman of 80 years or more with active or convalescent COVID-19.

CDR3 loop: CASRTGTGNTGELFF. CDR3 nucleotide sequence: TGCGCCAGCAGAACCGGGACAGGGAACACCGGGGAGCTGTTTTTT. The chain carries TRBV5-1 and TRBJ2-2, with 8 positions matching TRBD1. V gave up 5 bases and J gave up 1 base; unmatched junction bases: 4. The germline V gene encodes CDR1 SGHRS and CDR2 YFSETQ. There are 15 residues in the CDR3. Variable domain in full (rest from reference TRBV5-1 and TRBJ2-2): KAGVTQTPRYLIKTRGQQVTLSCSPISGHRSVSWYQQTPGQGLQFLFEYFSETQRNKGNFPGRFSGRQFSNSRSEMNVSTLELGDSALYLCASRTGTGNTGELFFGEGSRLTVL.

The genes are TRBV15 and TRBJ2-1, with D unclear. Germline V gene data show CDR1 as LNHNV and CDR2 as YYDKDF (reference sequence). Trimming took off 1 base at V and 2 bases at J, with 12 bases between the two ends. The CDR3 has 16 residues. DNA of the CDR3: TGTGCCACCAGCAGAGCGCCACTCCTCACCTACAATGAGCAGTTCTTC. Its protein is CATSRAPLLTYNEQFF.

V gene TRBV29-1 combines with J gene TRBJ2-3; D possibly corresponds to TRBD2 (6 bases). Germline CDR1 and CDR2: SQVTM and ANQGSEA. This CDR3 contains 14 residues. The V end lost 4 bases, the J end lost 0 bases, and 11 bases lay between the germline ends. CDR3 sequence: CSVVRDSSTDTQYF. The CDR3 region has the DNA TGCAGCGTTGTTAGGGACTCTAGCACAGATACGCAGTATTTT.

This clone was recorded once. The chain is built from TRBV7-9 and TRBJ1-6, with 7 bases aligning to TRBD1. Germline-derived CDR1 and CDR2 are SEHNR and FQNEAQ (reference sequence). The junction had 1 base not matched to a gene; V was cut back by 2 bases and J by 6 bases. This CDR3 is 14 amino acids long. CDR3 coding DNA: TGTGCCAGCAGCTTAACAGGGGCTAATTCACCCCTCCACTTT. Its translation is CASSLTGANSPLHF.

The chain employs TRBV7-9 and TRBJ2-3, with 11 nucleotides matching TRBD2. With V trimmed by 7 bases and J by 6 bases, 9 bases remained unmatched. There are 15 residues in the CDR3. Per germline, CDR1 SEHNR and CDR2 FQNEAQ (reference sequence). In DNA, the CDR3 is TGTGCCAGCACACCGACTAGCGGGGTATACGATACGCAGTATTTT. Translation: CASTPTSGVYDTQYF.

This clone is a singleton in its sample. The chain carries TRBV9 and TRBJ2-5, with D possibly TRBD1 on 6 matching bases. The V end lost 4 bases, the J end lost 5 bases, and 15 bases lay between the germline ends. Germline V lookup: CDR1 SGDLS, CDR2 YYNGEE. There are 14 residues in the CDR3. The CDR3 sequence is CASSSARGAETQYF. The CDR3 coding sequence is TGTGCCAGCAGCTCTGCCAGGGGAGCGGAGACCCAGTACTTC.

The chain combines TRBV7-8 with TRBJ1-3; D is possibly TRBD1 (5 bases). Germline V CDR1 and CDR2: SGHVS, FQNEAQ. This CDR3 is built from 16 residues. Trimming removed 2 bases from V and 0 bases from J, with 11 bases in between. As DNA, the CDR3 is TGTGCCAGCAGCTTACAGTTAGGGGACTCTGGAAACACCATATATTTT. Encoded protein: CASSLQLGDSGNTIYF.

The CDR3 DNA is TGTGCCAGCACCCCGGGGGGGGGCTCCTATAATTCACCCCTCCACTTT. Its protein is CASTPGGGSYNSPLHF. This sequence joins TRBV28 and TRBJ1-6; D possibly corresponds to TRBD1 (5 bases). The V gene lost 7 bases and the J gene lost 0 bases, with 13 bases spanning the gap. The CDR3 spans 16 residues. Germline V gene lookup returns CDR1 MDHEN and CDR2 SYDVKM. The full variable domain, rest sourced from reference TRBV28 and TRBJ1-6, is DVKVTQSSRYLVKRTGEKVFLECVQDMDHENMFWYRQDPGLGLRLIYFSYDVKMKEKGDIPEGYSVSREKKERFSLILESASTNQTSMYLCASTPGGGSYNSPLHFGNGTRLTVT.

The V and J genes are TRBV7-8 and TRBJ2-1, with D unclear. CDR1 and CDR2 (germline): SGHVS, FQNEAQ. The V gene lost 2 bases and the J gene lost 1 base, with 15 bases spanning the gap. This CDR3 comprises 17 residues. The CDR3: CASSLLPPVKSYNEQFF. The CDR3 nucleotides read TGTGCCAGCAGCTTATTACCCCCAGTGAAGTCCTACAATGAGCAGTTCTTC.

The V gene is TRBV13, the J gene TRBJ1-3; D uncertain. The CDR3 extends over 15 amino acids. The V end lost 1 base, the J end lost 1 base, and 8 bases lay between the germline ends. Looked up from germline, CDR1 is PRHDT and CDR2 is FYEKMQ (reference sequence). DNA of the CDR3: TGTGCCAGCAGCTTAGTGGCAGTTTCTGGAAACACCATATATTTT. This sequence encodes CASSLVAVSGNTIYF.

This chain joins TRBV2 and TRBJ2-3; 8 bases fit TRBD1. CDR1 SNHLY and CDR2 FYNNEI come from the germline V gene. There are 13 residues in the CDR3. Germline trimming cut 3 bases from V and 11 bases from J; bases unmatched to any gene: 7. DNA of the CDR3: TGTGCCAGCAGTGATACAGGGGGTACCAAGCAGTATTTT. Translating it yields CASSDTGGTKQYF.

Comments on this clone: The DNA is omitted, as the CDR3 cannot be located on it reliably, and the CDR3 follows TCRdb's listing. The chain is built from TRBV7-8 and TRBJ2-7; TRBD1, the table's D call, was not compared with the DNA. Germline V gene sequence: CDR1 SGHVS, CDR2 FQNEAQ. The CDR3 has 16 residues if both end residues are counted. CDR3: CASSTSRTGVTYEQYF.

This chain joins TRBV7-8 and TRBJ2-4, with TRBD2 matching over 15 bases. The CDR3 has 22 residues. Germline V CDR1 and CDR2: SGHVS, FQNEAQ. After removal of 4 bases from V and 0 bases from J, the junction contained 16 bases not matched to a gene. The CDR3 loop is CASSSRTSGRAKSTIAKNIQYF. The CDR3 nucleotides are TGTGCCAGCAGCTCCCGGACTAGCGGGAGGGCTAAATCTACCATAGCCAAAAACATTCAGTACTTC.

The chain employs TRBV5-4 and TRBJ1-2, with 7 bases fitting TRBD1. The germline gives CDR1 SGHNT, CDR2 YYREEE (reference sequence). There are 14 residues in the CDR3. J was trimmed by 4 bases and V by 3 bases; bases with no gene match: 6. CDR3 coding DNA: TGTGCCAGCAGCTCCCGACAGGGCTCCTATGGCTACACCTTC. Its translation is CASSSRQGSYGYTF.

The rearrangement uses TRBV9 and TRBJ1-2; the match to TRBD1 covers 10 bases. The CDR3 sequence is 15 residues long. After removal of 4 bases from V and 4 bases from J, the junction contained 7 bases not matched to a gene. In germline, CDR1 is SGDLS, CDR2 YYNGEE. The CDR3 here is CASSTRQGARYGYTF. DNA for the CDR3: TGTGCCAGCAGCACCCGACAGGGGGCGCGCTATGGCTACACCTTC. The complete variable domain, with remaining parts taken from reference TRBV9 and TRBJ1-2, reads DSGVTQTPKHLITATGQRVTLRCSPRSGDLSVYWYQQSLDQGLQFLIQYYNGEERAKGNILERFSAQQFPDLHSELNLSSLELGDSALYFCASSTRQGARYGYTFGSGTRLTVV.

The chain links TRBV19 to TRBJ1-5, with TRBD1 as a possible D gene (5 bases). Germline V gene sequence: CDR1 LNHDA, CDR2 SQIVND (reference sequence). There are 15 residues in the CDR3. V was shortened by 5 bases and J by 6 bases, with 17 bases between the two germline ends. Here the CDR3 reads CASSLGRGLVQPQHF. The CDR3 DNA is TGTGCCAGTAGTTTAGGGAGGGGACTTGTTCAGCCCCAGCATTTT.

This clone has only one observation. The chain combines TRBV7-7 with TRBJ2-7, with D perhaps matching TRBD2 (6 bases). CDR1 and CDR2 (germline): SSHAT, FNYEAQ (reference sequence). The CDR3 covers 14 residues. V lost 5 bases to trimming and J lost 4 bases, with 15 bases between them. The CDR3 DNA reads TGTGCCAGCAGCGAGACAGCGGGCTCGTACGAGCAGTACTTC. Its translation: CASSETAGSYEQYF.

The V and J genes are TRBV5-1 and TRBJ2-1; TRBD2 matches at 9 bases. Trimming took 7 bases from V and 7 from J; bases not matched to a gene: 9. Germline V CDR1 and CDR2: SGHRS, YFSETQ. The CDR3 extends over 14 amino acids. CDR3 in amino acids: CASFRAGGFNEQFF. CDR3 bases: TGCGCCAGCTTCAGAGCGGGAGGCTTTAATGAGCAGTTCTTC.

The chain employs TRBV2 and TRBJ2-3; TRBD2 matches 9 bases. Germline V gives CDR1 SNHLY, CDR2 FYNNEI. V trimming: 9 bases; J trimming: 6 bases; junction bases outside the gene matches: 13. The CDR3 is 15 residues long. The CDR3 spells CASCIVAGVVDTQYF. CDR3 DNA: TGTGCCAGTTGCATAGTAGCGGGGGTGGTGGATACGCAGTATTTT.

V gene TRBV19 combines with J gene TRBJ1-1; D gene uncertain. Germline V gene lookup returns CDR1 LNHDA and CDR2 SQIVND (reference sequence). V was clipped by 8 bases and J by 0 bases, with 7 bases between them. The CDR3 length is 12 residues. CDR3 amino acids: CASGGLNTEAFF. Here the CDR3 DNA reads TGTGCCAGTGGAGGATTGAACACTGAAGCTTTCTTT.

The genes are TRBV4-1 and TRBJ2-5, with 8 bases aligning to TRBD1. Germline CDR1 reads MGHRA; CDR2 reads YSYEKL. The trim removed 0 bases at V and 5 bases at J, leaving 11 bases unmatched. CDR3 length: 17 amino acids. CDR3 protein: CASSQDGWGQVRETQYF. CDR3 nucleotide sequence: TGCGCCAGCAGCCAAGATGGCTGGGGACAGGTCAGGGAGACCCAGTACTTC.

V is TRBV23-1 and J is TRBJ2-7, with D perhaps matching TRBD1 (5 bases). TRBV23-1 is classed as an ORF, of uncertain function. The V end was cut by 2 bases, the J end by 1 base, with 15 bases between. The CDR3 runs 16 residues. CDR3 DNA: TGCGCCAGCAGTCAACCCCGCCAGGGCGAGTCCTACGAGCAGTACTTC. Its protein is CASSQPRQGESYEQYF.

The DNA of the CDR3 is TGTGCCAGCAGCCCATTACTAGCGTCCGGGGAGCTGTTTTTT. It encodes CASSPLLASGELFF. The V gene is TRBV11-1, the J gene TRBJ2-2; 7 bases match TRBD2. In germline, CDR1 is SGHAT, CDR2 FQDESV (reference sequence). There are 14 residues in the CDR3. J lost 6 bases, V lost 5 bases, and 6 bases had no gene match.

V gene TRBV6-1 combines with J gene TRBJ1-6; D is undetermined. Germline CDR1 is MNHNS and CDR2 is SASEGT. Trimming cost V 0 bases and J 9 bases, with 6 bases left between them. The CDR3 spans 13 residues. This CDR3 reads CASSEARRSPLHF. The CDR3 coding sequence is TGTGCCAGCAGTGAAGCGCGCCGTTCACCCCTCCACTTT.

This rearrangement joins TRBV6-6 to TRBJ2-5; D remains unclear. Germline loops: CDR1 MNHNY, CDR2 SVGAGI (reference sequence). CDR3 length equals 17 residues. The V gene lost 5 bases and the J gene lost 2 bases, with 21 bases spanning the gap. CDR3 residues: CASSPPQASWWQETQYF. Written as DNA, the CDR3 is TGTGCCAGCAGTCCCCCCCAGGCCTCATGGTGGCAAGAGACCCAGTACTTC.

Concerning this clone itself: The identical CDR3 is also encoded by other nucleotide sequences in the sample. The chain has TRBV3-1 (or the pseudogene TRBV3-2) and TRBJ1-2, with 8 bases matching TRBD1. This CDR3 spans 13 amino acids. V was pared by 4 bases and J by 6 bases, with 4 bases of the junction left unmatched. Germline values: CDR1 LGHDT, CDR2 YNNKEL (reference sequence). Here the CDR3 reads CASSLGQGDGYTF. The CDR3 nucleotides are TGTGCCAGCAGCCTCGGACAGGGAGATGGCTACACCTTC.

The chain joins TRBV2 to TRBJ2-3; 8 positions match TRBD2. The CDR3 is made up of 18 amino acids. V was clipped by 6 bases and J by 1 base; unmatched bases: 15. Germline lookup yields CDR1 SNHLY and CDR2 FYNNEI. The CDR3 nucleotides are TGTGCCAGCAGGAATAGCGGGGCGACAGTCACAGGCACAGATACGCAGTATTTT. Translating gives CASRNSGATVTGTDTQYF.